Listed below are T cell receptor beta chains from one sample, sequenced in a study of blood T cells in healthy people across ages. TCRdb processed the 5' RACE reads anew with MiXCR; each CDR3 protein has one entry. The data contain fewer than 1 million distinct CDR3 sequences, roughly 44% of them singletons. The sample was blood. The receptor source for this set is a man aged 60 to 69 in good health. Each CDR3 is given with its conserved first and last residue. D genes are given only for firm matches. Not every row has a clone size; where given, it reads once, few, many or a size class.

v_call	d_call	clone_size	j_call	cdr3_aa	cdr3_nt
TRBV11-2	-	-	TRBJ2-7	CASSLFRRDTLYEQYF	TGTGCCAGCAGCTTATTCCGACGGGACACACTCTACGAGCAGTACTTC
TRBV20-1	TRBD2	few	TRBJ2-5	CSARDGASGANEQYF	TGCAGTGCTAGGGATGGGGCTAGCGGGGCGAATGAGCAGTACTTC
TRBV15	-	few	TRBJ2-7	CATSRDRGSGTYEQYF	TGTGCCACCAGCAGAGACAGGGGCTCGGGCACCTACGAGCAGTACTTC
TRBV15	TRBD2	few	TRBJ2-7	CATSSGLAGVHEQYF	TGTGCCACCAGCAGTGGACTAGCGGGGGTCCACGAGCAGTACTTC
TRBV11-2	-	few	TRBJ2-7	CASSMNYEQYF	TGTGCCAGCAGCATGAACTACGAGCAGTACTTC
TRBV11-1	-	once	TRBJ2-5	CASSSYVVETQYF	TGTGCCAGCAGCTCTTATGTCGTGGAGACCCAGTACTTC
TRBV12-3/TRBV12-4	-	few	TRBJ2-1	CASSLGRTSYNEQFF	TGTGCCAGCAGTTTGGGAAGAACCTCCTACAATGAGCAGTTCTTC
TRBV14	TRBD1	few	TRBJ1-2	CASSQHPGTGGYTF	TGTGCCAGCAGCCAACACCCCGGGACAGGGGGCTACACCTTC
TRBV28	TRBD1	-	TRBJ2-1	CASSPPLGDSSYNEQFF	TGTGCCAGCAGTCCCCCCTTGGGGGACAGCTCCTACAATGAGCAGTTCTTC
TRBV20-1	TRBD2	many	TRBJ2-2	CSARTSGGAGNTGELFF	TGCAGTGCTAGGACTAGCGGGGGGGCAGGGAACACCGGGGAGCTGTTTTTT
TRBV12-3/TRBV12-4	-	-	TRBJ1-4	CASRRVEKLFF	TGTGCCAGCAGGCGCGTCGAAAAACTGTTTTTT
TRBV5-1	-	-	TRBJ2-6	CASSSRETGANVLTF	TGCGCCAGCAGCTCGAGGGAGACTGGGGCCAACGTCCTGACTTTC
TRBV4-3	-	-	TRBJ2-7	CASSQEVVPGLDYEQYF	TGCGCCAGCAGCCAAGAAGTAGTCCCGGGGCTAGACTACGAGCAGTACTTC
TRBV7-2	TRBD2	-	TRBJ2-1	CASSPRGLISYNEQFF	TGTGCCAGCAGCCCGAGGGGACTAATCTCCTACAATGAGCAGTTCTTC
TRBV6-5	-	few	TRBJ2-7	CASSYRAPGTSSYEQYF	TGTGCCAGCAGTTACCGTGCCCCAGGAACCAGCTCCTACGAGCAGTACTTC
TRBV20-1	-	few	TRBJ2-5	CSARDLGVETQYF	TGCAGTGCTAGAGATTTGGGGGTCGAGACCCAGTACTTC
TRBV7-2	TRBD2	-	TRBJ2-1	CASRLTGGANEQFF	TGTGCCAGCAGACTTACCGGGGGGGCGAATGAGCAGTTCTTC
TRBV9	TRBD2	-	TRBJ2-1	CASSVVGSGDPYNEQFF	TGTGCCAGCAGCGTAGTGGGGAGCGGGGACCCCTACAATGAGCAGTTCTTC
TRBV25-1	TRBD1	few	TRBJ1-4	CASSEGGGQGEKLFF	TGTGCCAGCAGTGAAGGAGGTGGACAGGGTGAAAAACTGTTTTTT
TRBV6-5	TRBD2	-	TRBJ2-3	CASSYQAGGPDTQYF	TGTGCCAGCAGTTACCAAGCGGGGGGACCAGATACGCAGTATTTT
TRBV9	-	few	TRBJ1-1	CASSPGAGSTEAFF	TGTGCCAGCAGCCCTGGGGCCGGGTCGACTGAAGCTTTCTTT
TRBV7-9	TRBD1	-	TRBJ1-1	CASGTGRMSTEAFF	TGTGCCAGCGGGACAGGGAGGATGAGCACTGAAGCTTTCTTT
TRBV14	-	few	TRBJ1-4	CASSQGRGSSKLFF	TGTGCCAGCAGCCAGGGGCGGGGATCGAGTAAACTGTTTTTT
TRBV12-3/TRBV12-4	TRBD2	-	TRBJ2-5	CASSFLEAGGGETQYF	TGTGCCAGCAGTTTTCTGGAAGCGGGGGGCGGAGAGACCCAGTACTTC
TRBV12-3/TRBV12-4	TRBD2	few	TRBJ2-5	CASSKGLAGIETQYF	TGTGCCAGCAGCAAGGGACTAGCGGGCATAGAGACCCAGTACTTC
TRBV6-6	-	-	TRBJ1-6	CASSPRDGEKSPLHF	TGTGCCAGCAGCCCCCGTGACGGAGAAAAGTCACCCCTCCACTTT
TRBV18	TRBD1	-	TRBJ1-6	CASSATGDSPLHF	TGTGCCAGCTCAGCGACAGGGGACTCACCCCTCCACTTT
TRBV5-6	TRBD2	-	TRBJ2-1	CASSLDPSGGYNEQFF	TGTGCCAGCAGCTTGGATCCTAGCGGGGGATACAATGAGCAGTTCTTC
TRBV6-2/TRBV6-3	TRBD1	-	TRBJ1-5	CASKLNQGDQPQHF	TGTGCCAGCAAACTCAACCAGGGGGATCAGCCCCAGCATTTT
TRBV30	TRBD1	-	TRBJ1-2	CAWSENRGHRGYTF	TGTGCCTGGAGTGAAAACAGGGGGCACAGGGGCTACACCTTC
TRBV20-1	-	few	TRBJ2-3	CSARTYLTDTQYF	TGCAGTGCTAGGACTTACCTCACAGATACGCAGTATTTT
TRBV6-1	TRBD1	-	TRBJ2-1	CASSAQGDRGFF	TGTGCCAGCAGTGCCCAAGGGGACAGGGGGTTCTTC
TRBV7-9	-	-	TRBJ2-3	CASSLASYTDTQYF	TGTGCCAGCAGCTTAGCGTCATATACAGATACGCAGTATTTT
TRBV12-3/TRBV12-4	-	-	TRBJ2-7	CASSLVGAISYEQYF	TGTGCCAGCAGTTTAGTCGGGGCGATCTCCTACGAGCAGTACTTC
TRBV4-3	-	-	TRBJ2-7	CASSPWAGVEQYF	TGCGCCAGCAGCCCATGGGCAGGAGTCGAGCAGTACTTC
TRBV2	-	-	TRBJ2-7	CASNARQPTYEQYF	TGTGCCAGCAACGCTCGACAGCCTACCTACGAGCAGTACTTC
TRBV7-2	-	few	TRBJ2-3	CASSPTRIRTDTQYF	TGTGCCAGCAGCCCCACTCGGATCCGCACAGATACGCAGTATTTT
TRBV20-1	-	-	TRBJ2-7	CSALSSDTSYEQYF	TGCAGTGCCCTCTCTAGCGACACTTCCTACGAGCAGTACTTC
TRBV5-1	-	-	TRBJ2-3	CASSRMGQGPDTQYF	TGTGCCAGCAGCCGGATGGGGCAGGGTCCAGATACGCAGTATTTT
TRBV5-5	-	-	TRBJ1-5	CASSLGSAHQPQHF	TGTGCCAGCAGCTTGGGTAGTGCTCATCAGCCCCAGCATTTT
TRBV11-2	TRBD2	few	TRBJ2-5	CASSRGLGLDQETQYF	TGTGCCAGCAGTCGAGGATTGGGACTAGACCAAGAGACCCAGTACTTC
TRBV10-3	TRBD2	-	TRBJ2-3	CAISGMAGVSTDTQYF	TGTGCCATCAGTGGTATGGCGGGAGTTAGCACAGATACGCAGTATTTT
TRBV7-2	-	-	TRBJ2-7	CASSLLGTTYEQYF	TGTGCCAGCAGCTTATTGGGGACAACCTACGAGCAGTACTTC
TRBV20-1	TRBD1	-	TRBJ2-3	CSAKGQGKDTQYF	TGCAGTGCCAAGGGACAGGGGAAGGATACGCAGTATTTT
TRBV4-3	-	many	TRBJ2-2	CASSQDLLRDRERKTGELFF	TGCGCCAGCAGCCAAGATCTATTACGGGACCGGGAGAGGAAAACCGGGGAGCTGTTTTTT
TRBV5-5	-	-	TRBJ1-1	CASSLSWGGDTEAFF	TGTGCCAGCAGCTTGTCCTGGGGCGGGGACACTGAAGCTTTCTTT
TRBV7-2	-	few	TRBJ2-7	CASSPRVRAYEQYF	TGTGCCAGCAGCCCCCGGGTGCGGGCCTACGAGCAGTACTTC
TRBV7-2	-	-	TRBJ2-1	CASSPFGIHNEQFF	TGTGCCAGCAGCCCTTTCGGGATCCACAATGAGCAGTTCTTC
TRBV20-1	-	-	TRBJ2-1	CSASLWDHYNEQFF	TGCAGTGCTAGTTTGTGGGACCACTACAATGAGCAGTTCTTC
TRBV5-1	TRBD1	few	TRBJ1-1	CASSLEGQREAFF	TGCGCCAGCAGCTTGGAGGGACAGAGGGAAGCTTTCTTT
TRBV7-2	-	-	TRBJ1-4	CASSRTGFGEKLFF	TGTGCCAGCAGCCGAACAGGGTTTGGTGAAAAACTGTTTTTT
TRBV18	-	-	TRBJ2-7	CASSPGAGDEQYF	TGTGCCAGCTCTCCCGGGGCCGGGGACGAGCAGTACTTC
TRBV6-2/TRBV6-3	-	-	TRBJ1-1	CASRSPGTKRMNTEAFF	TGTGCCAGCAGAAGCCCAGGGACAAAACGGATGAACACTGAAGCTTTCTTT
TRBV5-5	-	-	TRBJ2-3	CASSLETGTTDTQYF	TGTGCCAGCAGCTTGGAGACCGGGACGACAGATACGCAGTATTTT
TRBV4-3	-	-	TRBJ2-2	CASSQESRGGTNTGELFF	TGCGCCAGCAGCCAAGAATCAAGGGGGGGAACGAACACCGGGGAGCTGTTTTTT
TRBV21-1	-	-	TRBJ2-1	CASSKGCVGTSEGRDEQFF	TGTGCCAGCAGCAAAGGTTGTGTAGGCACTAGCGAGGGGAGGGATGAGCAGTTCTTC
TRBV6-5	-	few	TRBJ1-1	CASSYSRGRAGSEAFF	TGTGCCAGCAGTTACTCCCGGGGCAGGGCGGGTAGTGAAGCTTTCTTT
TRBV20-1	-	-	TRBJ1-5	CSASISSVNQPQHF	TGCAGTGCTAGTATATCGTCAGTTAATCAGCCCCAGCATTTT
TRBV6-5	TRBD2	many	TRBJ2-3	CASSSGDTDTQYF	TGTGCCAGCTCAAGCGGGGACACAGATACGCAGTATTTT
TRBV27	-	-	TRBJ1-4	CASSLTCHPIALSEKLFF	TGTGCCAGCAGTTTAACCTGCCATCCTATTGCGTTGAGTGAAAAACTGTTTTTT